The sequence of this TCR beta chain was determined in a study of control samples from healthy donors and cancer patients. Here immunoSEQ multiplex PCR was the method, and the copy in TCRdb shows in-frame clones only, minus some. Of roughly 170,000 clones detected, 90% to 95% appear once; the ten largest clones hold approximately 1.5%. Germline CDR1 LNHDA, CDR2 SQIVND (reference sequence). CDR3 size: 15 residues. The ends were cut back, 2 bases at V and 5 bases at J, with 16 bases in the middle. The source material was blood. This TCR was recovered from a young man in good health. The chain joins TRBV19 to TRBJ2-7; D unresolved. The CDR3 loop is CASSISRRSYDEQYF. The CDR3 bases are TGTGCCAGTAGTATATCGAGGAGATCTTACGACGAGCAGTACTTC.